The entry that follows covers one TCR beta chain sequence. Its antigen remains undetermined. The record has no base qualities; no much larger clone is one base away. This sample was included in a study of blood T cell repertoires in COVID-19 (dated by TCRdb to about 2020). Describing the broader study: The collaborator samples originated in the United States, Italy and Spain and spanned the acute and convalescent phases of COVID-19. Where HLA class I and class II types were available, the types were taken from metadata supplied by the sample provider, not from assay-based typing. The prospective study material was composed of cDNA or gDNA derived from T cells, B-cell-depleted T cells, or PBMCs. The samples were drawn from two sources: the first 160 participants of the ongoing ImmuneRACE study, and fewer than 1,500 subjects contributed by 6 global collaborators. The dataset comprised deeply sampled blood TCRbeta repertoires from subjects exposed to, actively infected with, or recovered from COVID-19. A freely available public database, intended as a resource for researchers studying the immune response to SARS-CoV-2, is where the repertoires were released. A de-identified subject ID, COVID-19 status, age in years and sex were almost always included in the sample metadata. The research as a whole found: How much clinical and demographic metadata was included differed by source and by participant, and the metadata was provided uncurated.

Including cysteine and phenylalanine, the CDR3 has 14 amino acids. The sequence is cut down to CDR3 DNA, 42 bases in frame from base 1. Deletion took 0 bases off V and 8 bases off J, with a span of 9 bases between the germline ends. Sequences SGHDT (CDR1) and YYEEEE (CDR2) are obtained from the germline V gene. TCRbeta CDR3 regions were amplified from genomic DNA using the immunoSEQ Assay, a bias-controlled multiplex PCR. Per the original workflow: The number of nucleated cells in each sample was estimated from the amplification of reference gene primers within the assay. Sequence reads were collapsed and filtered to measure the absolute abundance of every unique TCRbeta CDR3 rearrangement. For each sample, productive Simpson clonality was calculated as the square root of Simpson's diversity index across productive rearrangements. The table comes from immuneACCESS by way of TCRdb, which keeps in-frame sequences with V and J called. Part of the clones is missing from these tables; in studies checked, under half for an unresolved V gene and the rest for unknown reasons. V, J and clone size were drawn from that table, and D and trimming were deduced from the DNA. The sample contains over 200,000 clones, 80% to 90% of them found a single time. Of the sample, about 3.5% is held by the ten largest clones.

Participants in the prospective study were enrolled through a virtual design, were aged 18 to 89 years, and lived in fewer than 30 United States geographic areas. In the prospective study, participants were assigned to cohorts based on the clinical history participants reported in a screening survey and a study questionnaire. Exposed participants had been in contact with someone with a PCR-confirmed or clinician-diagnosed COVID-19 case within 2 weeks of study entry. Each participant in the prospective study had whole blood, serum and a nasopharyngeal or oropharyngeal swab collected by mobile phlebotomists. Over a roughly 2-month period, participants in the prospective study had the option of providing additional blood draws and questionnaires. Prospective study blood samples were shipped either frozen or at room temperature before DNA extraction.

Sequencing was performed on PBMCs or T cells enriched from blood (not recorded which). The receptor was derived from a woman aged 25 to 45 who had been exposed to COVID-19. The receptor chain draws on TRBV5-6 and TRBJ1-6; TRBD1 could be the D gene, as 5 bases match. The nucleotides read TGTGCCAGCAGCTTGGGTGGGGCGCATTCACCCCTCCACTTT. Its translation is CASSLGGAHSPLHF.